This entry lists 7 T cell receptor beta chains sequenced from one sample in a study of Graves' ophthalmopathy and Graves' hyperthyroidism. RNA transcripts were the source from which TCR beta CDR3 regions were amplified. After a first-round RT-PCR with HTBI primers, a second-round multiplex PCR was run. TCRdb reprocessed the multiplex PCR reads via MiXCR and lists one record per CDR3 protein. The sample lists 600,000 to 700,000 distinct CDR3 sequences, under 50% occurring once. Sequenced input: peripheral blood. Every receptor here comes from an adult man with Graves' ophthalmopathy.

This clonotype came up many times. Written as DNA, the CDR3 is TGTGCCAGCAGTGCCCAATGGGCCCTGGGCACTGAAGCTTTCTTT. This gives the protein CASSAQWALGTEAFF. The rearrangement joins TRBV2 to TRBJ1-1; the D is unclear. The CDR3 is made up of 15 amino acids. V lost 4 bases to trimming and J lost 4 bases, with 16 bases between them. Germline CDR1 SNHLY, CDR2 FYNNEI.

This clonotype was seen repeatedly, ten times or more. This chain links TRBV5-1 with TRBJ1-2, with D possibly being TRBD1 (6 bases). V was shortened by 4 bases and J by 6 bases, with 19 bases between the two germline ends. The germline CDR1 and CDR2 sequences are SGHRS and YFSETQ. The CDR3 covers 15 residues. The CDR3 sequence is CASSLTLQGEDGYTF. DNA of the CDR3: TGCGCCAGCAGCCTCACTCTACAGGGAGAAGATGGCTACACCTTC.

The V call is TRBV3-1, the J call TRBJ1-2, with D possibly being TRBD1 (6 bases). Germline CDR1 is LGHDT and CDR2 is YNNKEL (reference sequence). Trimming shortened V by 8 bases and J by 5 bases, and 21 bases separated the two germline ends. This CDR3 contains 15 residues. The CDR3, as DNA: TGTGCCAGCTCACCAGGGGAGCGACCAAAATATGGCTACACCTTC. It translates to CASSPGERPKYGYTF.

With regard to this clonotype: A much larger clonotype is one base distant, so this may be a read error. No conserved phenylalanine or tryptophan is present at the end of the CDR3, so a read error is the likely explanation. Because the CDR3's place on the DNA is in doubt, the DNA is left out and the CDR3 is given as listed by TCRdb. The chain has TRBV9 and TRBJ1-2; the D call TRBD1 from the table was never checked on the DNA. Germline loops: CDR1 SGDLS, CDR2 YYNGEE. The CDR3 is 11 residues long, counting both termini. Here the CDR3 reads CASSARQGWAL.

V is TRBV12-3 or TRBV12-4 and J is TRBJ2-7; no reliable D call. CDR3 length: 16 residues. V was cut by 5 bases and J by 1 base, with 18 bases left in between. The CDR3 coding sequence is TGTGCCAGCAGTCCCAAGAAGGGTACTGGGTCCTACGAGCAGTACTTC. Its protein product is CASSPKKGTGSYEQYF.

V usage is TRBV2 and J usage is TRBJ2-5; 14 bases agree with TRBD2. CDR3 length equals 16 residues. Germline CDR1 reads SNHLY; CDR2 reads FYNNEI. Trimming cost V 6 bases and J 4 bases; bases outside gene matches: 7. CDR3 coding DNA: TGTGCCAGCAGGCCCGGGACTAGCGGGGGAGGAGAGACCCAGTACTTC. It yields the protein CASRPGTSGGGETQYF.

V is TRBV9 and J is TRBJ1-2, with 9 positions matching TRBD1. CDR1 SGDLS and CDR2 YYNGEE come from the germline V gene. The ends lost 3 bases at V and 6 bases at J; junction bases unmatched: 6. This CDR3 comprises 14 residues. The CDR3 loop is CASSGNDRGNGYTF. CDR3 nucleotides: TGTGCCAGCAGCGGAAATGACAGGGGGAATGGCTACACCTTC.